One sample yielded the 16 T cell receptor beta chains listed below, sequenced in a study of CD8+CD57+ T cells in acquired aplastic anemia. The patients chosen for sequencing had shown expansion of CD8+CD57+ cells (detected by flow cytometry). Researchers used genomic DNA as the template to profile TCR beta VDJ and CDR3. MiXCR, run by TCRdb on the reads, gives a single entry per CDR3 protein. The sample consists of 450,000 to 550,000 distinct CDR3 sequences, approximately 33% of them appearing once. The sequenced sample consisted of sorted CD4+, CD8+, or CD8+CD57+ T cells (not recorded which) from PBMCs. The receptors stem from a human donor with aplastic anemia.

A remark on this clonotype: Its ends do not fully match the called genes, so a read error is possible. The chain recombines TRBV5-8 with TRBJ1-1; no clear D gene. CDR1 is SGHTS and CDR2 is YDEGEE in the germline V gene. This CDR3 is 14 amino acids long. The CDR3: CTSSYDNANTEAFF. The CDR3 DNA sequence: TGTACCAGCAGTTACGACAACGCGAACACTGAAGCTTTCTTT.

Concerning this clonotype itself: The junction departs from the called germline gene at one end, perhaps through a read error. The CDR3 reads CASGLAQGAGTDTQYF. The CDR3 nucleotides are TGCGCCAGCGGCTTGGCTCAGGGGGCAGGCACAGATACGCAGTATTTT. This chain links TRBV5-1 with TRBJ2-3; 8 nucleotides line up with TRBD1. In germline, CDR1 is SGHRS, CDR2 YFSETQ. This CDR3 is built from 16 residues. Together with reference TRBV5-1 and TRBJ2-3, the CDR3 gives the full variable domain: KAGVTQTPRYLIKTRGQQVTLSCSPISGHRSVSWYQQTPGQGLQFLFEYFSETQRNKGNFPGRFSGRQFSNSRSEMNVSTLELGDSALYLCASGLAQGAGTDTQYFGPGTRLTVL.

The J gene is TRBJ2-7, the V gene TRBV10-3; TRBD1 aligns across 8 bases. Germline V gives CDR1 ENHRY, CDR2 SYGVKD. The CDR3 sequence is 13 residues long. V lost 7 bases, J lost 2 bases, and 4 bases stayed unmatched. CDR3 loop: CAIMTTGAYEQYF. The CDR3 region has the DNA TGTGCCATCATGACGACAGGGGCCTACGAGCAGTACTTC.

The sample holds many counts of this clonotype. This chain links TRBV19 with TRBJ1-3; a weak D match, TRBD1 (5 bases). This CDR3 has 13 amino acids. Germline V gene lookup returns CDR1 LNHDA and CDR2 SQIVND (reference sequence). V was trimmed by 10 bases and J by 4 bases, leaving 14 bases between them. CDR3 amino acids: CATVQVYGNTIYF. As DNA, the CDR3 is TGTGCCACTGTACAGGTCTACGGAAACACCATATATTTT.

The chain uses TRBV19 and TRBJ2-7, with D hard to call. Germline V gene data show CDR1 as LNHDA and CDR2 as SQIVND (reference sequence). The CDR3 consists of 14 residues. Trimming took 6 bases from V and 6 from J, leaving 18 bases between them. The CDR3 DNA sequence: TGTGCCAGTAGCCCACATCGGTTTCCCTGCGAGCAGTACTTC. Encoded protein: CASSPHRFPCEQYF.

A single count supports this clonotype. The rearrangement links TRBV2 to TRBJ1-6; 12 nucleotides agree with TRBD1. The CDR3 is made up of 16 amino acids. The germline V gene has CDR1 SNHLY and CDR2 FYNNEI. The V segment lost 6 bases and the J segment 10 bases; nucleotides outside the gene matches: 10. CDR3 in amino acids: CASSDRGTGGRSPLHF. In nucleotides, the CDR3 is TGTGCCAGCAGCGACCGCGGGACAGGGGGCAGGTCACCCCTCCACTTT.

This clonotype has more than one count but fewer than ten. The rearrangement joins TRBV20-1 to TRBJ2-3; 7 positions agree with TRBD1. The CDR3 consists of 14 residues. CDR1 and CDR2 (germline): DFQATT, SNEGSKA (reference sequence). V shed 2 bases and J 3 bases; nucleotides not matched to a gene: 5. This CDR3 is CSARPTGLTDTQYF. The DNA for the CDR3 is TGCAGTGCTAGACCGACAGGGCTAACAGATACGCAGTATTTT.

The chain couples TRBV4-2 to TRBJ1-1; D call uncertain. Trimming took off 4 bases at V and 2 bases at J, with 11 bases between the two ends. This CDR3 spans 14 amino acids. Germline V CDR1 and CDR2: LGHNA, YNFKEQ. CDR3 in amino acids: CASSRQRVNTEAFF. CDR3 coding DNA: TGTGCCAGCAGCCGCCAACGTGTTAACACTGAAGCTTTCTTT.

This clonotype was found a few times. One base away lies a much larger clone, so this may be a sequencing read error. This sequence joins TRBV24-1 and TRBJ2-7; 10 bases agree with TRBD2. Trimming took 5 bases from V and 7 from J; bases not matched to a gene: 7. The germline V gene encodes CDR1 KGHDR and CDR2 SFDVKD. The CDR3 consists of 14 residues. CDR3 DNA sequence: TGTGCCACCAGTGCCGGACTAGCGGCCAATGAGCAGTACTTC. This codes for CATSAGLAANEQYF.

This clonotype appeared many times. The chain has TRBV2 and TRBJ2-2; tentatively, D is TRBD2 (6 bases). V was clipped by 5 bases and J by 2 bases, with 9 bases between them. CDR3 length equals 14 residues. CDR1 and CDR2 (germline): SNHLY, FYNNEI. CDR3 DNA sequence: TGTGCCAGCAGTCCTAGCGTAAACACCGGGGAGCTGTTTTTT. Amino acid sequence: CASSPSVNTGELFF.

This clonotype was picked up many times. The CDR3: CASSLVRYEQYF. The DNA of the CDR3 is TGTGCCAGCAGCTTGGTCAGGTACGAGCAGTACTTC. The chain joins TRBV5-8 to TRBJ2-7, with D hard to call. CDR1 is SGHTS and CDR2 is YDEGEE in the germline V gene. V gave up 0 bases and J gave up 4 bases, with 5 bases separating them. There are 12 residues in the CDR3.

This clonotype was found many times. The V gene is TRBV19, the J gene TRBJ1-4; 9 bases line up with TRBD1. Germline CDR1 and CDR2: LNHDA and SQIVND (reference sequence). The J segment lost 8 bases and the V segment lost 3 bases, leaving 7 bases of the junction unmatched. The CDR3 is 15 residues long. The CDR3 is CASSMGQGGLEKLFF. The DNA for the CDR3 is TGTGCCAGTAGTATGGGACAGGGTGGACTGGAAAAACTGTTTTTT.

The rearrangement joins TRBV19 to TRBJ1-5; D remains unclear. Trimming took off 5 bases at V and 3 bases at J, with 17 bases between the two ends. The length of the CDR3 is 16 residues. CDR1 and CDR2 from the germline V gene are LNHDA and SQIVND (reference sequence). As DNA, the CDR3 is TGTGCCAGTAGTCGGGCGGAGATGCGAGCCAATCAGCCCCAGCATTTT. Translating gives CASSRAEMRANQPQHF.

The sample holds a few counts of this clonotype. The CDR3 loop reads CASSQDVAGAGGANVLTF. The CDR3, as DNA: TGTGCCAGCAGCCAAGATGTGGCGGGGGCAGGTGGGGCCAACGTCCTGACTTTC. The chain carries TRBV4-2 and TRBJ2-6, with a weak D call TRBD2 (7 bases). Germline V gene data show CDR1 as LGHNA and CDR2 as YNFKEQ. V was pared by 0 bases and J by 3 bases, with 15 bases between. The CDR3 spans 18 residues.

V usage is TRBV7-2 and J usage is TRBJ2-3, with 12 bases fitting TRBD2. This CDR3 has 16 amino acids. V dropped 5 bases and J dropped 2; count of bases not matched to a gene: 5. Germline lookup yields CDR1 SGHTA and CDR2 FQGNSA. CDR3 region: CASSPRTSGVTDTQYF. The DNA for the CDR3 is TGTGCCAGCAGCCCGCGGACTAGCGGGGTCACAGATACGCAGTATTTT.

The table lists this clonotype with many counts. J is TRBJ1-1 and V is TRBV19; no definite D call. Germline loops: CDR1 LNHDA, CDR2 SQIVND (reference sequence). Trimming stripped 7 bases from V and 1 base from J, with 13 bases between. CDR3 length equals 14 residues. The CDR3 region is CASTQRGRNTEAFF. CDR3 coding DNA: TGTGCCAGTACCCAACGGGGTCGGAACACTGAAGCTTTCTTT.